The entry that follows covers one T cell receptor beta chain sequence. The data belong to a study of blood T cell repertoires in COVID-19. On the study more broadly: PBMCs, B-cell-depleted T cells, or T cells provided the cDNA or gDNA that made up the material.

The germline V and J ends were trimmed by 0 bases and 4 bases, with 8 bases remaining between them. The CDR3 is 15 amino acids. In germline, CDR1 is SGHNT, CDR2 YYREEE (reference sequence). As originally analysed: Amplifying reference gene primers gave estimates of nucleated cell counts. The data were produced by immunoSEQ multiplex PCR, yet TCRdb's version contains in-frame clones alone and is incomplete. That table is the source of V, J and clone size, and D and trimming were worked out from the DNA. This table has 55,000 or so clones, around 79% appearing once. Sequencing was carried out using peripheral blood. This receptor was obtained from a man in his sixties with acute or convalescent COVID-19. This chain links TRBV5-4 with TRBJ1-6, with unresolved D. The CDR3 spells CASSLGTAYNSPLHF. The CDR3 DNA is TGTGCCAGCAGCTTGGGGACTGCTTATAATTCACCCCTCCACTTT.